This TCR beta chain was sequenced for a study of T cells in Graves' hyperthyroidism and ophthalmopathy. Study summary: Peripheral blood was secured at the point of initial diagnosis, before any treatment.

The CDR3 has 13 amino acids. V shed 9 bases, J shed 4 bases, and the junction held 6 bases outside the gene matches. CDR1 and CDR2 (germline): KGHDR, SFDVKD. This clonotype has only a few counts. Regions amplified from RNA transcripts were the TCR beta CDR3 regions. HTBI primers were employed in a first-round RT-PCR of the TCR CDR3. Each CDR3 protein gets one entry after TCRdb re-called the multiplex PCR reads with MiXCR. The sample has about 640,000 distinct CDR3 sequences, less than 25% seen once. Fresh peripheral blood, about 9.6 ml, yielded the PBMCs. The TCR was taken from a man younger than 45 with Graves' ophthalmopathy. The specimen was blood. V gene TRBV24-1 combines with J gene TRBJ1-1; 8 nucleotides agree with TRBD1. In DNA, the CDR3 is TGTGCCACCCAGGACAGGGTTGGCACTGAAGCTTTCTTT. Residues: CATQDRVGTEAFF.